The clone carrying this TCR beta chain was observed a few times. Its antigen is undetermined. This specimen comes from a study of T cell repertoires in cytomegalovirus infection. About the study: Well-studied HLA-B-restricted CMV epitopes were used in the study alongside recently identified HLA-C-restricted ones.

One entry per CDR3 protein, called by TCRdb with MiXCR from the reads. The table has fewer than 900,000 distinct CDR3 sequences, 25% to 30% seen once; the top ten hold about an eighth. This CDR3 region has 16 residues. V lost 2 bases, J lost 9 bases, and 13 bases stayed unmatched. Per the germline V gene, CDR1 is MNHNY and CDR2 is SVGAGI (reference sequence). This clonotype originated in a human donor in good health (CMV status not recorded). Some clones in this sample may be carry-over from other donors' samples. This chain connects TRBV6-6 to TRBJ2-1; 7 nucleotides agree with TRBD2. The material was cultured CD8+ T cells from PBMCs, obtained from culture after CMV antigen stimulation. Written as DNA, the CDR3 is TGTGCCAGCAGTTACATATGGACCGTAGGGGAGGGTGAGCAGTTCTTC. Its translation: CASSYIWTVGEGEQFF.